This T cell receptor (beta chain) was identified during a study of blood T cells in healthy people across ages (dated by TCRdb to the mid-2010s). Context from the whole study: In model experiments, template switching captured about one uniquely barcoded TCR beta cDNA molecule for every two T cells. To avoid experimental bias, donors of different ages were distributed randomly across sequencing lanes. The study measured age-related changes in TCR beta repertoire diversity using deep sequencing normalized with unique cDNA molecular identifiers. The donors were divided into four age groups: young (average approximately 17 years), middle-aged (about 41), aged (around 59) and long-lived (roughly 82). Using the same blood draw, the study looked at two additional independent replicas of 1 million unique cDNA reads for two donors, one aged 18 to 30 and the other aged 80 or older.

Donors were 40 or so systemically healthy Caucasian individuals from Russia aged roughly 6 to 100 years. Each donor gave approximately 9.3 milliliters of peripheral blood, collected into EDTA-treated Vacutainer tubes. PBMCs were isolated by Ficoll-Paque density-gradient centrifugation, with at least 6 million obtained per sample. Total RNA was extracted from PBMCs with Trizol reagent, with at least 6 micrograms obtained per sample. For every donor, an aliquot of PBMCs went through flow cytometry to measure the percentages of naive CD45RAhigh/CD27high T cells. As concerns this clonotype: The antigen it binds to is not known. One end of the junction fails to match germline, which may point to a read error.

Sequences MDHEN (CDR1) and SYDVKM (CDR2) are obtained from the germline V gene. Measured from the cysteine to the phenylalanine, the CDR3 is 14 residues long. Just CDR3 DNA is preserved here, 42 bases in frame from base 1. Results and caveats for the whole study, not just this receptor: Observed TCR beta diversity correlated strongly with the percentage of naive T cells measured by flow cytometry. Bulk unsorted PBMC profiling prevented conclusive comparison of naive and antigen-experienced compartments. Estimates of total diversity from one million sequenced T cells were regarded as lower bounds and underestimates. Compared with the aged group, the long-lived group had more naive CD4+ T cells, fewer expanded clones and increased TCR diversity, suggesting age selection. Donor CMV infection status was unknown, potentially confounding age-related changes in expanded clonotypes. Observed TCR beta diversity per million T cells fell roughly linearly with age, and a significant reduction was already apparent by age roughly 40.

Receptor amplification or capture employed 5' RACE. This sample was sequenced with an Illumina HiSeq 2500. A second roughly 7 to 12 cycle PCR used a sample-barcoded 5' primer and a J-beta primer mix. A template-switch 5' adaptor carrying 12 random nucleotides introduced a unique molecular identifier onto each TCR beta cDNA molecule. Each sample yielded at least 2.5 million CDR3-containing paired-end reads. The Mint cDNA synthesis kit, primed by a TRBC-specific oligonucleotide, was used to synthesize first-strand cDNA from all RNA. Following uracil-DNA glycosylase treatment, all cDNA underwent a first 18-cycle PCR with the universal primers M1SS and BC2_uni_R. On the study's bioinformatics: For normalization, 1 million high-quality reads were randomly selected from each sample, with every read carrying a distinct molecular identifier. Instead of being binned into consensus sequences, reads that shared molecular identifiers were thrown out. MiTCR, run with a Q25 quality threshold and the strictest error-elimination algorithm, handled CDR3 identification, clonotype clustering and error correction. A nonparametric unseen species model using Euler transformation provided a lower-bound estimate of total TCR beta diversity. TCRdb's own reprocessing of the public reads used fastp at Q25 and MiXCR and kept productive beta chains. Under each unique CDR3 protein, matching rows form one entry showing the most common genes and DNA. The V and J calls and clone size are TCRdb's, not the authors'. Within this sample are about 680,000 distinct CDR3 sequences, with around half of them counted one time only. The ten largest clones represent about a third of the sample.

The chain joins TRBV28 to TRBJ2-7; TRBD1 is a possible D gene, resting on 6 matching bases. The sequenced sample consisted of blood. The TCR was taken from a woman aged 60-70 years in good health. The encoded CDR3 is CASRPGTNLYERYF. The DNA reads as follows: TGTGCCAGCAGGCCCGGGACAAATCTTTACGAGCGGTACTTC.